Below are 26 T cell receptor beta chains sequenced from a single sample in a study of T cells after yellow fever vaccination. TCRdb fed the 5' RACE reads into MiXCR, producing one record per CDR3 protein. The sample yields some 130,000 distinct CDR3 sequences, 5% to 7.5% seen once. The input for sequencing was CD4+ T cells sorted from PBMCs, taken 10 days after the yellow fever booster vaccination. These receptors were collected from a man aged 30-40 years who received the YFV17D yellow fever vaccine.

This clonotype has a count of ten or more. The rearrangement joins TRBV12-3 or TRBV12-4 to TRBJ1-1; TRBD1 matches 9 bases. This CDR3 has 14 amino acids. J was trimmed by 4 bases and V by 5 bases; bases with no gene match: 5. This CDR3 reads CASSTRQGGTEAFF. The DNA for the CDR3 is TGTGCCAGCAGTACCCGACAGGGGGGCACTGAAGCTTTCTTT.

The CDR3 region has the DNA TGTGCCACCAGTGATTTCACAGGGGGCAGAAATGGCTACACCTTC. Amino acid sequence: CATSDFTGGRNGYTF. The gene calls are TRBV24-1 and TRBJ1-2, with TRBD1 matching 9 bases. CDR1 is KGHDR and CDR2 is SFDVKD in the germline V gene. CDR3 size: 15 residues. V trimming: 1 base; J trimming: 6 bases; junction bases outside the gene matches: 5.

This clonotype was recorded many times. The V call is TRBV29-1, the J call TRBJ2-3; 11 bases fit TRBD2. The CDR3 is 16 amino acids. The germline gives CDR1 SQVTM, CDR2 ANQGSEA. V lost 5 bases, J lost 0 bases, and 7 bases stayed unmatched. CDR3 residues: CSVRQTSGISTDTQYF. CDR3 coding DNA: TGCAGCGTTCGTCAGACTAGCGGGATTAGCACAGATACGCAGTATTTT.

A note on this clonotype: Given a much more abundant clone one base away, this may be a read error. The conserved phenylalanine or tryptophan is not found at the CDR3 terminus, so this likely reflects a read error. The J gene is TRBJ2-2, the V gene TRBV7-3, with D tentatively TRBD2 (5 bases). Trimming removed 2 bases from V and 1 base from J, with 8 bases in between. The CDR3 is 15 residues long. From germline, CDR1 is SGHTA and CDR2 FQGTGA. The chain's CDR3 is CASSLLGENTGELFS. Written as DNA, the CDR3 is TGTGCCAGCAGCTTATTGGGAGAGAACACCGGGGAGCTGTTTTCT.

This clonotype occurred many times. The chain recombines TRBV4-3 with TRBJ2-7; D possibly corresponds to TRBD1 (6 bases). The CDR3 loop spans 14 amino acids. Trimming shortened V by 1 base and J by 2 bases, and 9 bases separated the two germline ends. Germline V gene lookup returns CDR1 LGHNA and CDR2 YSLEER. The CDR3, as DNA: TGCGCCAGCAGCCAAGCCAGGGGCCCCTACGAGCAGTACTTC. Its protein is CASSQARGPYEQYF.

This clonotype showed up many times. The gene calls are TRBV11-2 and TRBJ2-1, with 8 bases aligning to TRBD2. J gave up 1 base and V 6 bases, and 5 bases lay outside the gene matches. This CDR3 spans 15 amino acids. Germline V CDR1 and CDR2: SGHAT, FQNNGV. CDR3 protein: CASRTSGRSYNEQFF. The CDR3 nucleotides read TGTGCCAGCAGGACCAGCGGGAGATCCTACAATGAGCAGTTCTTC.

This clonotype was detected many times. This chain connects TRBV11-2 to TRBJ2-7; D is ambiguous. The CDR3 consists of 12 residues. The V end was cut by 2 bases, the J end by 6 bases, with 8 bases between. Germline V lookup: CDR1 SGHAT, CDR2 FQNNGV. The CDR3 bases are TGTGCCAGCAGCTTAAGTAGCCCCGAGCAGTACTTC. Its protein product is CASSLSSPEQYF.

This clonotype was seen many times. Written as DNA, the CDR3 is TGCGCCAGCAGCACCCAGGGGTCGGGAAACACCATATATTTT. It yields the protein CASSTQGSGNTIYF. The chain joins TRBV5-1 to TRBJ1-3; D is possibly TRBD1 (6 bases). This CDR3 is 14 amino acids long. Per germline, CDR1 SGHRS and CDR2 YFSETQ. Trimming took 4 bases from V and 4 from J, leaving 12 bases between them.

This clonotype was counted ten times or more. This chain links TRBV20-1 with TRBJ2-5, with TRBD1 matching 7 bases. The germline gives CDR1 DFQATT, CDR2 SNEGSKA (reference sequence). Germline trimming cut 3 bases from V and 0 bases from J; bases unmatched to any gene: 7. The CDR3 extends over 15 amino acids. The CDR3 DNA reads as TGCAGTGCTAGTCCCGGGACAGAGTACCAAGAGACCCAGTACTTC. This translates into CSASPGTEYQETQYF.

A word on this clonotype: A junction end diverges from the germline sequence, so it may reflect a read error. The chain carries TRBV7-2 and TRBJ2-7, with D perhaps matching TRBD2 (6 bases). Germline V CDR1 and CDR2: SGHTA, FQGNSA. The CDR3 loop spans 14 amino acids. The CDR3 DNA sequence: TGTGCCAGCATCATTAGTAGCGGTACCTACGTGCAGTACTTC. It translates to CASIISSGTYVQYF.

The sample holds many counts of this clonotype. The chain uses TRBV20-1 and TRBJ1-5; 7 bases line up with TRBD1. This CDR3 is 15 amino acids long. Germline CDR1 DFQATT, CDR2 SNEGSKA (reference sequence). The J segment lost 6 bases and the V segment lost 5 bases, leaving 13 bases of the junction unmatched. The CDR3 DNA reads TGCAGTGCTTACCAGGACAGGCGAACCGGTCAGCCCCAGCATTTT. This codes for CSAYQDRRTGQPQHF.

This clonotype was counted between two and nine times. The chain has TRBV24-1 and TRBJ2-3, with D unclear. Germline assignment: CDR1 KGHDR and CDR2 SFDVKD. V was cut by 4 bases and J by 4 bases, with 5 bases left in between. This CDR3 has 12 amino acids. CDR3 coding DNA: TGTGCCACCAGTGACGGGCCAGATACGCAGTATTTT. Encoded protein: CATSDGPDTQYF.

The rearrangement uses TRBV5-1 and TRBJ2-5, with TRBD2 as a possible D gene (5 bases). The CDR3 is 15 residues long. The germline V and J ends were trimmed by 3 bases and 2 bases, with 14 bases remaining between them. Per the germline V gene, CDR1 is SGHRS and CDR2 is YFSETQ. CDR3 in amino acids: CASSSGYTGQETQYF. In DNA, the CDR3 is TGCGCCAGCAGCTCGGGCTATACGGGACAAGAGACCCAGTACTTC.

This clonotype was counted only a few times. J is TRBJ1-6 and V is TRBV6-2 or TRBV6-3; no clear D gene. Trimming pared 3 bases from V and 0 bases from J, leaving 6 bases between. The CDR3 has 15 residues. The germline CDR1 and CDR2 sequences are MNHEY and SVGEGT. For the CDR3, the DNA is TGTGCCAGCAGTTATACGAGCTCCTATAATTCACCCCTCCACTTT. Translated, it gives CASSYTSSYNSPLHF.

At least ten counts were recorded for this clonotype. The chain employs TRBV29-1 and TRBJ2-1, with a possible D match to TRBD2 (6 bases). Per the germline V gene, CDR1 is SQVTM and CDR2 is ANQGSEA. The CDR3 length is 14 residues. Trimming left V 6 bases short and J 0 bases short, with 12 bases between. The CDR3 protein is CSVKAGSSYNEQFF. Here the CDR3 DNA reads TGCAGCGTCAAAGCGGGTTCCTCCTACAATGAGCAGTTCTTC.

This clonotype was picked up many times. CDR3: CASSIRDRDIQYF. The CDR3 DNA follows: TGTGCCAGCAGCATACGGGACAGGGACATTCAGTACTTC. This chain joins TRBV5-6 and TRBJ2-4; TRBD1 matches 9 bases. CDR1 and CDR2 (germline): SGHDT, YYEEEE. The ends lost 4 bases at V and 8 bases at J; junction bases unmatched: 4. The CDR3 is 13 residues long.

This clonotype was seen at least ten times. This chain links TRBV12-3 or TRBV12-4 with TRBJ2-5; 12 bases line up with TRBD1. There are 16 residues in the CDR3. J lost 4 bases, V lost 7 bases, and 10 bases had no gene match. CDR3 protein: CASTGFGTGGLETQYF. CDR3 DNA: TGTGCCAGCACTGGATTCGGGACAGGGGGCTTAGAGACCCAGTACTTC.

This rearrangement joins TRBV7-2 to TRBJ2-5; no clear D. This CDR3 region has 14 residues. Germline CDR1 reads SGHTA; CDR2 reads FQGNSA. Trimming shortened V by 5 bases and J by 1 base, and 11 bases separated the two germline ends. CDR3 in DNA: TGTGCCAGCAGCCGCCTTGGTCCCCAAGAGACCCAGTACTTC. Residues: CASSRLGPQETQYF.

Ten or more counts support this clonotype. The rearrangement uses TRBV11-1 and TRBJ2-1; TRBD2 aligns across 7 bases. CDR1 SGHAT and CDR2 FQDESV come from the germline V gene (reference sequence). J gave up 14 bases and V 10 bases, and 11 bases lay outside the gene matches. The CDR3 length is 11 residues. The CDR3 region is CATKNPRGEFF. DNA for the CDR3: TGTGCCACCAAGAATCCACGGGGGGAGTTCTTC. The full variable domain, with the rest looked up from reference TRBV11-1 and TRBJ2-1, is EAEVAQSPRYKITEKSQAVAFWCDPISGHATLYWYRQILGQGPELLVQFQDESVVDDSQLPKDRFSAERLKGVDSTLKIQPAELGDSAMYLCATKNPRGEFFGPGTRLTVL.

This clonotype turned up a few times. The CDR3 coding sequence is TGTGCCAGCAGCCCTCAGAGCGGGAGAAGAAACAATGAGCAGTTCTTC. Residues: CASSPQSGRRNNEQFF. The gene calls are TRBV6-2 or TRBV6-3 and TRBJ2-1; 8 bases agree with TRBD2. Per germline, CDR1 MNHEY and CDR2 SVGEGT. The CDR3 is 16 residues long. The V gene end was trimmed by 6 bases and the J gene end by 5 bases; junction bases not matched to a gene: 12.

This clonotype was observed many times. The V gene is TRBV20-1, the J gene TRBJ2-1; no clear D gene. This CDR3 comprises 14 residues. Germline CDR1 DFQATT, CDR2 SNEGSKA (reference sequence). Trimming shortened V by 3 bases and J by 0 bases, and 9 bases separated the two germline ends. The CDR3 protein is CSASIGSSYNEQFF. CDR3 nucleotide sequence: TGCAGTGCTAGTATCGGTAGCTCCTACAATGAGCAGTTCTTC.

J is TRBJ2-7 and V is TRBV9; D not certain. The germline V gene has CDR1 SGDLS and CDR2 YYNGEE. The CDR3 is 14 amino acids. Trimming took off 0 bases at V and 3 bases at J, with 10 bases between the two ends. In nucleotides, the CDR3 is TGTGCCAGCAGCGTAGATCTACAGTTCTACGAGCAGTACTTC. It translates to CASSVDLQFYEQYF.

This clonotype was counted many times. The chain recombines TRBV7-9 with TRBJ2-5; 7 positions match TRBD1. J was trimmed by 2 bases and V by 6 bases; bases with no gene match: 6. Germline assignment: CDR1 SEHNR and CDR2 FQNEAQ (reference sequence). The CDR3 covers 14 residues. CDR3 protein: CASRNGTEQETQYF. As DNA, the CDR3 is TGTGCCAGCAGAAATGGGACAGAGCAAGAGACCCAGTACTTC.

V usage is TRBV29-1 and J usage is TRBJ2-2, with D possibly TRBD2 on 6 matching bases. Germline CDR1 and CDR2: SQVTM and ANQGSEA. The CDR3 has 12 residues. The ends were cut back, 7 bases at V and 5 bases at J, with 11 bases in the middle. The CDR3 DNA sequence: TGCAGCGCTTGGGCGGGGACCGGGGAGCTGTTTTTT. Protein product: CSAWAGTGELFF.

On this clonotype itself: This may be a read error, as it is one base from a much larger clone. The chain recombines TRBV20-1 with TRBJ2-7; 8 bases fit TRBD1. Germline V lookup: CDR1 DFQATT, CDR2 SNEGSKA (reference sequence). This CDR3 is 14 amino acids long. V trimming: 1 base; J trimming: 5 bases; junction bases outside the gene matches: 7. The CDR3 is CSARAQGASDEQYF. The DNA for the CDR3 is TGCAGTGCTAGAGCTCAGGGGGCTTCCGACGAGCAGTACTTC.

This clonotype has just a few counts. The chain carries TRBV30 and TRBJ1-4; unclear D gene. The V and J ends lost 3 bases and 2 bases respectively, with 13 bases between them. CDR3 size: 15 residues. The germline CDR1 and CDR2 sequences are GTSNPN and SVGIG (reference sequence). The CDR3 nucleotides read TGTGCCTGGAGGGCTCTGGACCGTACTAATGAAAAACTGTTTTTT. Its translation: CAWRALDRTNEKLFF.